This TCR beta chain derives from a study of shared T cell receptors in the human thymus. Profiling relied on immunoSEQ multiplex PCR, and the TCRdb table lists in-frame clones only, not all of them. The sample lists hundreds of thousands of clones, more than 75% occurring once. Germline loops: CDR1 SEHNR, CDR2 FQNEAQ (reference sequence). The CDR3 contains 13 residues. Between the trimmed V and J ends, which lost 1 base and 5 bases, there was a span of 5 bases. The data were also submitted as part of a second study, on human thymus T cells. According to that study: Resections from corrective heart surgery provided thymus tissue. Related research described thymic repertoires that were highly overlapping among unrelated individuals.

The material sequenced was thymocytes. The rearrangement uses TRBV7-9 and TRBJ2-2; D remains ambiguous. The sequence came from a boy under two years old with a congenital heart defect. In DNA form, the CDR3 reads TGTGCCAGCAGCTTAGGGCCTACCGGGGAGCTGTTTTTT. Translating it yields CASSLGPTGELFF.